The 3 T cell receptor beta chains below were found in one sample sequenced in a study of blood T cell repertoires in COVID-19. Sequencing used immunoSEQ multiplex PCR; TCRdb keeps in-frame clones, though not all of them. The table includes about 300,000 clones, about four fifths detected once. The specimen sequenced was peripheral blood. The receptors were sampled from a human donor with COVID-19, enrolled during active disease. The donor label of this sample is uncertain.

The chain recombines TRBV7-8 with TRBJ1-4; 7 bases match TRBD1. V shed 5 bases, J shed 5 bases, and the junction held 5 bases outside the gene matches. Germline V lookup: CDR1 SGHVS, CDR2 FQNEAQ. The CDR3 has 14 residues. The CDR3 region has the DNA TGTGCCAGCAGCCCCACAGGGGTAAATGAAAAACTGTTTTTT. The encoded protein is CASSPTGVNEKLFF.

This clone was found once. This chain joins TRBV14 and TRBJ2-2; weak D call: TRBD1 (5 bases). There are 15 residues in the CDR3. V was shortened by 2 bases and J by 4 bases, with 11 bases between the two germline ends. Germline V gene lookup returns CDR1 SGHDN and CDR2 FVKESK. The CDR3 sequence is CASSQMVGVTGELFF. CDR3 bases: TGTGCCAGCAGCCAAATGGTAGGGGTCACCGGGGAGCTGTTTTTT.

The CDR3 region has the DNA TGTGCCATCAGTGATTCCCCAGGGAGGAATTCACCCCTCCACTTT. Translating gives CAISDSPGRNSPLHF. The V and J genes are TRBV10-3 and TRBJ1-6; maybe TRBD1 (5 bases). V was clipped by 3 bases and J by 7 bases, with 13 bases between them. This CDR3 comprises 15 residues. The germline gives CDR1 ENHRY, CDR2 SYGVKD.